The TCR beta chain under discussion was sequenced for a study of CD8 T cells in ankylosing spondylitis. The V gene lost 3 bases and the J gene lost 4 bases, with 3 bases spanning the gap. The CDR3 loop spans 10 amino acids. In germline, CDR1 is SQVTM, CDR2 ANQGSEA. The table lists this clonotype with a few counts. Its specificity is unknown. Study-level results: Prior literature has documented some motif variants in synovial fluid and blood from reactive arthritis. Eight highly homologous variants formed a TCR beta motif that appeared characteristic of ankylosing spondylitis blood. Matched synovial fluid from ankylosing spondylitis patients was reported to be enriched for disease-linked clones.

Quantitative 5'-RACE with molecular barcodes was used to make the TCR beta libraries. TCRdb passed the 5' RACE reads through MiXCR, listing each CDR3 protein once. The sample includes 200,000 to 300,000 distinct CDR3 sequences, approximately 9% of them seen just once. This clonotype originated in a male donor with ankylosing spondylitis or in good health (not recorded which). This chain links TRBV29-1 with TRBJ1-2; D unclear. The sequenced sample was blood, either unsorted or a sorted T cell fraction (not recorded which). This CDR3 reads CSVDTYGYTF. The CDR3 DNA follows: TGCAGCGTTGATACCTATGGCTACACCTTC.